The 31 T cell receptor beta chains listed next were all sequenced from one sample in a study of fetal regulatory T cell absence and autoimmunity. TCRdb's table, derived via immunoSEQ multiplex PCR, lists solely in-frame clones and lacks some. This table has around 100,000 clones, about two thirds appearing once. Sample: pancreas tissue. These receptors were taken from a male donor with IPEX syndrome.

This clone was observed a few times. V gene TRBV25-1 combines with J gene TRBJ1-2; 10 bases align to TRBD1. The CDR3 extends over 15 amino acids. V was pared by 4 bases and J by 5 bases, with 7 bases of the junction left unmatched. CDR1 and CDR2 (germline): MGHDK, SYGVNS. The CDR3 region is CASSGQGTGAYGYTF. In DNA form, the CDR3 reads TGTGCCAGCAGTGGTCAAGGGACAGGGGCGTATGGCTACACCTTC.

J is TRBJ2-1 and V is TRBV29-1; 9 bases fit TRBD2. Germline V lookup: CDR1 SQVTM, CDR2 ANQGSEA. The CDR3 contains 17 residues. The V segment lost 6 bases and the J segment 0 bases; nucleotides outside the gene matches: 12. The CDR3, as DNA: TGCAGCGTGGTGGGTAGCGGGGGTAGTAGCTCCTACAATGAGCAGTTCTTC. Its protein is CSVVGSGGSSSYNEQFF.

The rearrangement joins TRBV4-3 to TRBJ2-1; 11 bases map to TRBD2. There are 19 residues in the CDR3. Germline CDR1 and CDR2: LGHNA and YSLEER. The V segment lost 1 base and the J segment 2 bases; nucleotides outside the gene matches: 10. CDR3: CASSQGLAGGLYPYNEQFF. For the CDR3, the DNA is TGCGCCAGCAGCCAAGGGCTAGCGGGGGGCCTGTACCCCTACAATGAGCAGTTCTTC.

J is TRBJ2-3 and V is TRBV5-4; TRBD2 matches 14 bases. V was pared by 3 bases and J by 1 base, with 10 bases of the junction left unmatched. The germline V gene has CDR1 SGHNT and CDR2 YYREEE (reference sequence). The length of the CDR3 is 19 residues. CDR3 residues: CASSSPGLAGGPRTDTQYF. CDR3 sequence (DNA): TGTGCCAGCAGCTCCCCTGGACTAGCGGGGGGCCCACGCACAGATACGCAGTATTTT.

The CDR3 loop is CASSQVKYRSLAGDADTQYF. CDR3 nucleotide sequence: TGTGCCAGCAGCCAAGTGAAGTACAGGAGCCTAGCAGGAGACGCAGATACGCAGTATTTT. The chain combines TRBV14 with TRBJ2-3; either TRBD1 or TRBD2 may supply D (5 bases each). CDR1 and CDR2 from the germline V gene are SGHDN and FVKESK. The length of the CDR3 is 20 residues. V was shortened by 1 base and J by 4 bases, with 27 bases between the two germline ends.

The V gene is TRBV7-9, the J gene TRBJ1-6, with D maybe TRBD1 (6 bases). Per the germline V gene, CDR1 is SEHNR and CDR2 is FQNEAQ (reference sequence). This CDR3 region has 13 residues. Trimming removed 6 bases at V and 4 bases at J, with 7 bases between. CDR3 sequence (DNA): TGTGCCAGCAGGGGACAATATAATTCACCCCTCCACTTT. This encodes CASRGQYNSPLHF.

This chain connects TRBV5-1 to TRBJ2-1, with D possibly being TRBD2 (6 bases). V lost 4 bases to trimming and J lost 4 bases, with 18 bases between them. Germline lookup yields CDR1 SGHRS and CDR2 YFSETQ. This CDR3 has 16 amino acids. The CDR3 region has the DNA TGCGCCAGCAGCCTACCGGGACTTGCCCTATACAATGAGCAGTTCTTC. Translated, it gives CASSLPGLALYNEQFF.

The rearrangement uses TRBV2 and TRBJ1-5; 9 bases fit TRBD1. Germline V gives CDR1 SNHLY, CDR2 FYNNEI. V dropped 6 bases and J dropped 7; count of bases not matched to a gene: 19. This CDR3 has 18 amino acids. The CDR3 region is CASSDRPTGGAARQPQHF. The CDR3 DNA sequence: TGTGCCAGCAGCGATCGCCCGACAGGGGGTGCGGCGCGGCAGCCCCAGCATTTT.

The chain links TRBV10-1 to TRBJ2-2; tentative D call: TRBD1 (6 bases). The CDR3 contains 15 residues. Germline CDR1 WNHNN, CDR2 SYGVQD (reference sequence). V lost 2 bases and J 3 bases, leaving 10 bases between the germline ends. CDR3 nucleotides: TGCGCCAGCAGTGAGGGACAGCACTACACCGGGGAGCTGTTTTTT. This sequence encodes CASSEGQHYTGELFF.

V usage is TRBV9 and J usage is TRBJ2-7; D not resolved. This CDR3 has 13 amino acids. Germline V lookup: CDR1 SGDLS, CDR2 YYNGEE. The ends were cut back, 4 bases at V and 4 bases at J, with 12 bases in the middle. In nucleotides, the CDR3 is TGTGCCAGCAGCTTTGCCTTGGGTTACGAGCAGTACTTC. Its translation is CASSFALGYEQYF.

The rearrangement joins TRBV11-2 to TRBJ1-2, with no clear D. The CDR3 is 14 amino acids. The V gene lost 0 bases and the J gene lost 4 bases, with 9 bases spanning the gap. Germline CDR1 and CDR2: SGHAT and FQNNGV. Here the CDR3 reads CASSLEAVGYGYTF. CDR3 bases: TGTGCCAGCAGCTTAGAAGCAGTGGGCTATGGCTACACCTTC.

V usage is TRBV25-1 and J usage is TRBJ2-7; D is possibly TRBD1 (5 bases). The germline V and J ends were trimmed by 4 bases and 0 bases, with 7 bases remaining between them. Looked up from germline, CDR1 is MGHDK and CDR2 is SYGVNS. The length of the CDR3 is 13 residues. Written as DNA, the CDR3 is TGTGCCAGCAGTGCGGACAACTCCTACGAGCAGTACTTC. The encoded protein is CASSADNSYEQYF.

The chain links TRBV14 to TRBJ2-3, with 7 bases that match TRBD2. The CDR3 has 16 amino acids. The germline V gene encodes CDR1 SGHDN and CDR2 FVKESK. J was trimmed by 2 bases and V by 0 bases; bases with no gene match: 5. The CDR3 sequence is CASSQDLGLPTDTQYF. The CDR3 DNA reads as TGTGCCAGCAGCCAAGATCTGGGACTACCCACAGATACGCAGTATTTT.

V usage is TRBV5-4 and J usage is TRBJ2-7; 10 positions agree with TRBD2. Trimming removed 0 bases from V and 2 bases from J; junction bases left unmatched: 2. Germline V gene data show CDR1 as SGHNT and CDR2 as YYREEE (reference sequence). This CDR3 comprises 15 residues. This chain's CDR3 is CASSLGGLATYEQYF. CDR3 DNA sequence: TGTGCCAGCAGCTTGGGGGGACTAGCGACCTACGAGCAGTACTTC.

The rearrangement joins TRBV7-9 to TRBJ2-3, with a tentative D call TRBD2 (5 bases). The length of the CDR3 is 17 residues. Looked up from germline, CDR1 is SEHNR and CDR2 is FQNEAQ (reference sequence). Trimming pared 0 bases from V and 5 bases from J, leaving 18 bases between. For the CDR3, the DNA is TGTGCCAGCAGCTTAGCCGATAGAGGCCTCGGAGGAGATACGCAGTATTTT. Residues: CASSLADRGLGGDTQYF.

The V call is TRBV4-1, the J call TRBJ2-1, with D possibly being TRBD2 (6 bases). CDR1 is MGHRA, CDR2 YSYEKL, per germline. The CDR3 has 15 amino acids. V dropped 1 base and J dropped 0 bases, with 7 bases sitting between them. DNA for the CDR3: TGCGCCAGCAGCCAAGGCGGGACCTCCTACAATGAGCAGTTCTTC. Translated: CASSQGGTSYNEQFF.

The chain links TRBV5-6 to TRBJ2-7, with D possibly being TRBD1 or TRBD2 (5 bases each). The V and J ends lost 3 bases and 2 bases respectively, with 12 bases between them. Germline CDR1 and CDR2: SGHDT and YYEEEE. The CDR3 loop spans 14 amino acids. The CDR3 is CASSWGFGPYEQYF. The CDR3 DNA is TGTGCCAGCAGCTGGGGGTTTGGTCCCTACGAGCAGTACTTC.

The gene calls are TRBV5-1 and TRBJ2-5, with 7 bases lining up with TRBD2. The CDR3 spans 15 residues. Germline assignment: CDR1 SGHRS and CDR2 YFSETQ. With V trimmed by 3 bases and J by 2 bases, 7 bases remained unmatched. CDR3 sequence reads: CASSYLAVEQETQYF. The DNA of the CDR3 is TGCGCCAGCAGCTACCTAGCGGTTGAACAAGAGACCCAGTACTTC.

This clone has a handful of counts. The rearrangement links TRBV5-4 to TRBJ1-5, with 7 bases fitting TRBD1. V shed 4 bases, J shed 4 bases, and the junction held 14 bases outside the gene matches. CDR1 SGHNT and CDR2 YYREEE come from the germline V gene (reference sequence). This CDR3 has 17 residues. The CDR3 sequence: CASSLGPSGGPNQPQHF. The CDR3 DNA reads TGTGCCAGCAGCCTCGGCCCTTCAGGGGGACCTAATCAGCCCCAGCATTTT.

This chain connects TRBV6-1 to TRBJ2-4, with a weak D call TRBD1 (6 bases). Germline CDR1 reads MNHNS; CDR2 reads SASEGT. The CDR3 has 12 amino acids. The V and J ends lost 2 bases and 15 bases respectively, with 14 bases between them. The CDR3 nucleotides read TGTGCCAGCAGTGAACTCAAGGGCAGGGGGTACTTC. It translates to CASSELKGRGYF.

This clone turned up a few times. The chain uses TRBV29-1 and TRBJ2-5, with 10 bases fitting TRBD2. The J segment lost 5 bases and the V segment lost 0 bases, leaving 6 bases of the junction unmatched. The CDR3 length is 15 residues. Germline loops: CDR1 SQVTM, CDR2 ANQGSEA. The DNA of the CDR3 is TGCAGCGTTGAAGAGCCACTAGCGGGACGGGAGACCCAGTACTTC. Protein: CSVEEPLAGRETQYF.

The chain is built from TRBV9 and TRBJ1-2; D possibly corresponds to TRBD1 (6 bases). This CDR3 contains 13 residues. CDR1 SGDLS and CDR2 YYNGEE come from the germline V gene. The V end was cut by 5 bases, the J end by 4 bases, with 12 bases between. The CDR3 loop is CASRAQGPYGYTF. CDR3 DNA sequence: TGTGCCAGCAGAGCCCAGGGGCCCTATGGCTACACCTTC. Filled out from reference TRBV9 and TRBJ1-2, the complete variable domain reads DSGVTQTPKHLITATGQRVTLRCSPRSGDLSVYWYQQSLDQGLQFLIQYYNGEERAKGNILERFSAQQFPDLHSELNLSSLELGDSALYFCASRAQGPYGYTFGSGTRLTVV.

This clone was seen a handful of times. The chain links TRBV5-1 to TRBJ2-7; D assignment may be TRBD1 or TRBD2 (5 bases each). Germline V gene sequence: CDR1 SGHRS, CDR2 YFSETQ. The CDR3 totals 15 residues. V shed 0 bases and J shed 0 bases, with 10 bases lying between them. CDR3 sequence (DNA): TGCGCCAGCAGCTTGGAAGGTGGGACCTCCTACGAGCAGTACTTC. It encodes CASSLEGGTSYEQYF.

The genes are TRBV6-5 and TRBJ1-4; D uncertain. Germline loops: CDR1 MNHEY, CDR2 SVGAGI. V lost 3 bases to trimming and J lost 4 bases, with 0 bases between them. This CDR3 comprises 11 residues. CDR3 in amino acids: CASSYNEKLFF. The CDR3 DNA sequence: TGTGCCAGCAGTTATAATGAAAAACTGTTTTTT.

This clone was counted only a few times. V and J are TRBV6-1 and TRBJ1-5; tentatively, D is TRBD1 (5 bases). The CDR3 spans 15 residues. Germline lookup yields CDR1 MNHNS and CDR2 SASEGT. The V end was cut by 8 bases, the J end by 0 bases, with 14 bases between. The CDR3 here is CASEGQPYSNQPQHF. The CDR3 nucleotides read TGTGCCAGCGAGGGGCAGCCCTATAGCAATCAGCCCCAGCATTTT.

V usage is TRBV5-6 and J usage is TRBJ1-6; tentative D call: TRBD1 (6 bases). CDR1 SGHDT and CDR2 YYEEEE come from the germline V gene. Trimming shortened V by 1 base and J by 0 bases, and 8 bases separated the two germline ends. CDR3 length equals 16 residues. The CDR3 spells CASSLIGGSYNSPLHF. The CDR3 DNA reads as TGTGCCAGCAGCTTGATAGGGGGCTCCTATAATTCACCCCTCCACTTT.

The chain links TRBV30 to TRBJ1-1; possible D gene TRBD1, 5 bases. V dropped 2 bases and J dropped 6 bases, with 13 bases sitting between them. This CDR3 has 13 amino acids. Germline V gene sequence: CDR1 GTSNPN, CDR2 SVGIG (reference sequence). CDR3 region: CAWSRQAGSEAFF. CDR3 coding DNA: TGTGCCTGGAGTAGGCAGGCAGGGTCTGAAGCTTTCTTT.

The chain carries TRBV5-1 and TRBJ2-1; D ambiguous. Germline V gives CDR1 SGHRS, CDR2 YFSETQ. The ends were cut back, 7 bases at V and 1 base at J, with 9 bases in the middle. The CDR3 has 13 amino acids. The CDR3 DNA is TGCGCCAGCGCTTTAAGTTCCTACAATGAGCAGTTCTTC. The encoded protein is CASALSSYNEQFF.

This chain joins TRBV4-2 and TRBJ2-2; D unclear. This CDR3 comprises 12 residues. Germline V gene data show CDR1 as LGHNA and CDR2 as YNFKEQ. V was shortened by 0 bases and J by 4 bases, with 0 bases between the two germline ends. The chain's CDR3 is CASSQDTGELFF. The CDR3 coding sequence is TGTGCCAGCAGCCAAGACACCGGGGAGCTGTTTTTT.

J is TRBJ2-3 and V is TRBV5-1; 13 bases align to TRBD2. Germline V lookup: CDR1 SGHRS, CDR2 YFSETQ. CDR3 size: 18 residues. V was pared by 5 bases and J by 4 bases, with 13 bases of the junction left unmatched. CDR3 amino acids: CASRGTAKLAGGPDTQYF. The CDR3 DNA reads as TGCGCCAGCAGAGGGACAGCGAAACTAGCGGGAGGGCCAGATACGCAGTATTTT.

This clone has just one count. The genes are TRBV19 and TRBJ1-5; no reliable D call. There are 14 residues in the CDR3. Trimming shortened V by 3 bases and J by 3 bases, and 9 bases separated the two germline ends. Germline-derived CDR1 and CDR2 are LNHDA and SQIVND (reference sequence). The CDR3 coding sequence is TGTGCCAGTAGTATTAATTGGGCCAATCAGCCCCAGCATTTT. Translated: CASSINWANQPQHF.